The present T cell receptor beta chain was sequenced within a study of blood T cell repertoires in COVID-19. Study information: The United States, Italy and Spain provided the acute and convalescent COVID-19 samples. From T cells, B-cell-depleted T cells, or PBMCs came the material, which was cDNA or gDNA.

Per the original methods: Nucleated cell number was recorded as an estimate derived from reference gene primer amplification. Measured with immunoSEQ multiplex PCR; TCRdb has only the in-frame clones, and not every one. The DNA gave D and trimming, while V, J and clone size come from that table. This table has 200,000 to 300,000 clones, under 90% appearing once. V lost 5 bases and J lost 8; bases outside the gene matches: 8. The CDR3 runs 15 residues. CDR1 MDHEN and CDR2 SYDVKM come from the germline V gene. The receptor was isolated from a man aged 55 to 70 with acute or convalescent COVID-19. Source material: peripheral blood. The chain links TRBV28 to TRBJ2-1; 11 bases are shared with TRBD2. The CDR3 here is CASSLAGGSPYEQFF. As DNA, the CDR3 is TGTGCCAGCAGTCTAGCGGGAGGATCCCCCTATGAGCAGTTCTTC.